The 10 T cell receptor beta chains presented below share a single source sample, sequenced in a study of cytomegalovirus exposure and HLA in healthy donors. Primers included in the PCR were 60 Vbeta and 13 Jbeta primers. Produced via immunoSEQ multiplex PCR; TCRdb's table is partial and in-frame only. The sample has around 180,000 clones, around 84% seen once. Sequenced sample: PBMCs. Every receptor here comes from a woman younger than 30 in good health and CMV-seronegative.

As for this clone: In this CDR3 the conserved last residue, phenylalanine or tryptophan, is missing, so a read error is likely. Because the CDR3's place on the DNA is in doubt, the DNA is left out and the CDR3 is given as listed by TCRdb. The CDR3 sequence is CASSSRTGFFFG. The J gene is TRBJ1-5, the V gene TRBV19; TRBD1 was called by the table and not checked on the DNA. Both ends counted, the CDR3 spans 12 residues. Germline CDR1 is LNHDA and CDR2 is SQIVND (reference sequence).

V usage is TRBV27 and J usage is TRBJ1-1; 8 positions agree with TRBD1. CDR3 size: 13 residues. The germline CDR1 and CDR2 sequences are MNHEY and SMNVEV (reference sequence). The trim removed 5 bases at V and 7 bases at J, leaving 6 bases unmatched. The CDR3 is CASSAGGPFEAFF. In DNA, the CDR3 is TGTGCCAGCAGTGCAGGGGGCCCTTTTGAAGCTTTCTTT.

The V and J genes are TRBV18 and TRBJ2-7; TRBD1 agrees at 9 bases. V lost 3 bases and J lost 5; bases outside the gene matches: 5. The germline gives CDR1 KGHSH, CDR2 LQKENI. CDR3 length equals 14 residues. The CDR3 coding sequence is TGTGCCAGCTCACCGGGACAGGGAGAACACGAGCAGTACTTC. Its translation: CASSPGQGEHEQYF.

V is TRBV11-2 and J is TRBJ2-1; D is possibly TRBD2 (6 bases). Germline V CDR1 and CDR2: SGHAT, FQNNGV. V was trimmed by 1 base and J by 3 bases, leaving 10 bases between them. The CDR3 runs 15 residues. The CDR3 loop reads CASSLGGGVYNEQFF. The CDR3 DNA reads TGTGCCAGCAGCTTAGGCGGCGGGGTCTACAATGAGCAGTTCTTC.

The chain employs TRBV25-1 and TRBJ1-2; tentatively, D is TRBD1 (6 bases). This CDR3 region has 13 residues. The germline V and J ends were trimmed by 8 bases and 8 bases, with 18 bases remaining between them. Per germline, CDR1 MGHDK and CDR2 SYGVNS. DNA of the CDR3: TGTGCCAGCGCCATGTGGGGGGGCGCGGGCTACACCTTC. Protein product: CASAMWGGAGYTF.

There are a few counts of this clone. The V call is TRBV30, the J call TRBJ1-4; no firm D call. The CDR3 covers 15 residues. V was trimmed by 2 bases and J by 5 bases, leaving 15 bases between them. Looked up from germline, CDR1 is GTSNPN and CDR2 is SVGIG (reference sequence). CDR3 protein: CAWSRIGAVNEKLFF. CDR3 sequence (DNA): TGTGCCTGGAGTAGGATAGGAGCAGTGAATGAAAAACTGTTTTTT.

Remarks on this clone: Different DNA sequences within this sample yield the same CDR3. This chain joins TRBV29-1 and TRBJ2-3; D possibly corresponds to TRBD1 (8 bases). Germline-derived CDR1 and CDR2 are SQVTM and ANQGSEA. The CDR3 consists of 12 residues. The V and J ends lost 8 bases and 6 bases respectively, with 15 bases between them. CDR3 in DNA: TGCAGCACCGGACAGGGAGGGGATACGCAGTATTTT. Translation gives CSTGQGGDTQYF.

This clone was found a few times. This chain connects TRBV5-5 to TRBJ1-2; tentative D call: TRBD1 (5 bases). V dropped 3 bases and J dropped 2 bases, with 11 bases sitting between them. Per germline, CDR1 SGHKS and CDR2 YYEKEE (reference sequence). This CDR3 spans 14 amino acids. In nucleotides, the CDR3 is TGTGCCAGCAGCTCCGATCCAGGGAACTATGGCTACACCTTC. Protein: CASSSDPGNYGYTF.

The sample holds one count of this clone. The chain has TRBV19 and TRBJ2-1, with D tentatively TRBD1 (5 bases). Germline values: CDR1 LNHDA, CDR2 SQIVND (reference sequence). This CDR3 is 12 amino acids long. The ends were cut back, 1 base at V and 9 bases at J, with 7 bases in the middle. The CDR3 region has the DNA TGTGCCAGTAGTATAGGACAGACTGAGCAGTTCTTC. This codes for CASSIGQTEQFF.

This chain uses TRBV18 with TRBJ2-5; TRBD2 might be the D (6 bases). V lost 3 bases and J lost 0, with 8 bases in between. This CDR3 is 14 amino acids long. From germline, CDR1 is KGHSH and CDR2 LQKENI. The CDR3 is CASSPREDQETQYF. DNA of the CDR3: TGTGCCAGCTCACCGAGGGAGGACCAAGAGACCCAGTACTTC. Complete variable domain (other parts from reference TRBV18 and TRBJ2-5): NAGVMQNPRHLVRRRGQEARLRCSPMKGHSHVYWYRQLPEEGLKFMVYLQKENIIDESGMPKERFSAEFPKEGPSILRIQQVVRGDSAAYFCASSPREDQETQYFGPGTRLLVL.